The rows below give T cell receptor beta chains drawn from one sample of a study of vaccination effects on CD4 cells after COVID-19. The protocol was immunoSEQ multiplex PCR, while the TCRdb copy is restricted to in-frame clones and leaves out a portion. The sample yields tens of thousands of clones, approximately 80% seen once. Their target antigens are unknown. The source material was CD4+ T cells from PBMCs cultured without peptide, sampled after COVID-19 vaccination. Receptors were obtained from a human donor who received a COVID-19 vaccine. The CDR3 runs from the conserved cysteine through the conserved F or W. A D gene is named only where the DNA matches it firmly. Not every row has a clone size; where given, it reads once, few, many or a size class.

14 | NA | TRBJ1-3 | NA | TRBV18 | TGTGCCAGCTCACCAGAAAGCTCTGGAAACACCATATATTTT | CASSPESSGNTIYF
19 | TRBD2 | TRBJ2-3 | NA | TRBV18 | TGTGCCAGCTCGCACAACCCGGGACTAGCGGGAACTAGCACAGATACGCAGTATTTT | CASSHNPGLAGTSTDTQYF
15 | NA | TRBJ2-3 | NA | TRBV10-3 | TGTGCCATCAGTGACTTTGGGAGAAGCACAGATACGCAGTATTTT | CAISDFGRSTDTQYF
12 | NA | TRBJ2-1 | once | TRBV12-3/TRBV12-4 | TGTGCCAGCAGGAGATCTAGCGTTGAGCAGTTCTTC | CASRRSSVEQFF
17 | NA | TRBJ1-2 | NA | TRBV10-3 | TGTGCCATCAGTGACCTTGGCCGACGGGACAAGACGATTGGCTACACCTTC | CAISDLGRRDKTIGYTF
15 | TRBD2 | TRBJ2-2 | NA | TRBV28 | TGTGCCAGCAGTCTAGCGGGGTCGCCCACCGGGGAGCTGTTTTTT | CASSLAGSPTGELFF
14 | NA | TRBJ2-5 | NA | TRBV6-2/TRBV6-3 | TGTGCCAGCAGTCAACCGACAGAGCGCAAGACCCAGTACTTC | CASSQPTERKTQYF
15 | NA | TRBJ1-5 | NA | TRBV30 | TGTGCCTGGAGTGTCGCGGTCGGGAGCAATCAGCCCCAGCATTTT | CAWSVAVGSNQPQHF
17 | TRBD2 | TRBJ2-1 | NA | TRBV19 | TGTGCCAGTAGCCTCAGACTAGCGGTGGAGACCTACAATGAGCAGTTCTTC | CASSLRLAVETYNEQFF
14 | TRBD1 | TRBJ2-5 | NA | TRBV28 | TGTGCCAGCAGTTTACCTGGGACAGCAGAGACCCAGTACTTC | CASSLPGTAETQYF
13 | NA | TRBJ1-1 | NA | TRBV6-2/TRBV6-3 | TGTGCCAGCAGTTACTCGAAAAACACTGAAGCTTTCTTT | CASSYSKNTEAFF
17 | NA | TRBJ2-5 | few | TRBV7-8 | TGTGCCAGCAGCCCAAGGGGGGGATCCGCACCCCAAGAGACCCAGTACTTC | CASSPRGGSAPQETQYF
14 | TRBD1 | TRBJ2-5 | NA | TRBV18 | TGTGCCAGCTCACGGACAGGGGGTCAGGAGACCCAGTACTTC | CASSRTGGQETQYF
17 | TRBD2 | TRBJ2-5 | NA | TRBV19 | TGTGCCAGTAGTGCCGGGACTAGCGGGGGGGACCAAGAGACCCAGTACTTC | CASSAGTSGGDQETQYF
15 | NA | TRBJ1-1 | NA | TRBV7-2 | TGTGCCAGCAGCTTAATAGGGTCCGGGAACGCTGAAGCTTTCTTT | CASSLIGSGNAEAFF
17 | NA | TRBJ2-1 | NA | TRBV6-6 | TGTGCCAGCAGTCTCATGCCCGGGGGGCGAGGTTTATCCGAGCAGTTCTTC | CASSLMPGGRGLSEQFF
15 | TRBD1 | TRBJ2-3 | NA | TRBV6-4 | TGTGCCAGCATGGGACAGGGGAGAAAAACAGATACGCAGTATTTT | CASMGQGRKTDTQYF
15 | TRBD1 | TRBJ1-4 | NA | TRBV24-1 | TGTGCCACCAGTGATCCGACAGGGGCAGGGGAAAAACTGTTTTTT | CATSDPTGAGEKLFF
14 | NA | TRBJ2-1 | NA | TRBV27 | TGTGCCAGCAGGACCCCCCGCCGTACCAATGAGCAGTTCTTC | CASRTPRRTNEQFF
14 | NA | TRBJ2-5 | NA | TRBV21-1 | TGTGCCAGCAGCAAAGAGGACTGGGAAGAGACCCAGTACTTC | CASSKEDWEETQYF
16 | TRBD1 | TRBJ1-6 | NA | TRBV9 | TGTGCCAGCAGCGTACTCGGGACAGGGGCTCGGGGGGCCCTCCACTTT | CASSVLGTGARGALHF
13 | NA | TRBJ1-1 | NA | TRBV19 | TGTGCCAGTACCAGGACACTTAACACTGAAGCTTTCTTT | CASTRTLNTEAFF
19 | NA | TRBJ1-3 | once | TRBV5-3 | TGTGCCAGAAGTGGGGACGGCGGAAGCTTAAGTCTCTCTGGAAACACCATATATTTT | CARSGDGGSLSLSGNTIYF
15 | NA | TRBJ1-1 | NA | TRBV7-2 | TGTGCCAGCAGCCTAAGCGCGACAGCGGGGACTGAAGCTTTCTTT | CASSLSATAGTEAFF
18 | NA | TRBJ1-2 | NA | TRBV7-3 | TGTGCCAGCAGCTCGCAAAGGCTCGGGAGCTCCTTCGTCTATGGCTACACCTTC | CASSSQRLGSSFVYGYTF
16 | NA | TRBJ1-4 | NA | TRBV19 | TGTGCCAGTACCCCACCCACAGGGAGGTCGATTGAAAAACTGTTTTTT | CASTPPTGRSIEKLFF
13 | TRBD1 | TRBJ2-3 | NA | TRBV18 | TGTGCCAGCTCTCGCGACAGGGGGGATACGCAGTATTTT | CASSRDRGDTQYF
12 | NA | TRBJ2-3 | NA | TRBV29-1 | TGCAGCGTTGGGACAGCCACAGATACGCAGTATTTT | CSVGTATDTQYF
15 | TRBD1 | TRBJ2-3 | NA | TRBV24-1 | TGTGCCACCAGCCAAGACAGGGCAAGCACAGATACGCAGTATTTT | CATSQDRASTDTQYF
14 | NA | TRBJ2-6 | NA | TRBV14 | TGTGCCACCTACAGAAGCTCTGGGGCCAACGTCCTGACTTTC | CATYRSSGANVLTF
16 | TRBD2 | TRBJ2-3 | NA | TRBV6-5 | TGTGCCAGCAGTTTCGCTCGCGGGGGGGGGTTAGATACGCAGTATTTT | CASSFARGGGLDTQYF
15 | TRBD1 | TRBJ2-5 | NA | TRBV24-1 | TGTGCCACCAGTAAAGAGGGGACAGGGGTAGAGACCCAGTACTTC | CATSKEGTGVETQYF
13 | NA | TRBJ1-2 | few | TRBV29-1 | TGCAGCGTAAGAAAGGGACAAAACAGTGGCTACACCTTC | CSVRKGQNSGYTF
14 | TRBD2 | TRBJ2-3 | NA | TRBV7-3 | TGTGCCAGCAGCCGCGGGGGGGCATCAGATACGCAGTATTTT | CASSRGGASDTQYF
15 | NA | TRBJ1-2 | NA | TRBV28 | TGTGCCAGCAGTTTACCCGTGGGCGGGAACTATGGCTACACCTTC | CASSLPVGGNYGYTF
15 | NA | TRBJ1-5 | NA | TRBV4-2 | TGTGCCAGCAGCCTAGAACCCGATAGCAATCAGCCCCAGCATTTT | CASSLEPDSNQPQHF
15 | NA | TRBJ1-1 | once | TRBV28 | TGTGCCAGCAGTTTATTGCAGGGATCTAACACTGAAGCTTTCTTT | CASSLLQGSNTEAFF
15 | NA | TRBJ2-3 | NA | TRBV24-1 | TGTGCCACCAGTGACACCGGTGCTAGCACAGATACGCAGTATTTT | CATSDTGASTDTQYF
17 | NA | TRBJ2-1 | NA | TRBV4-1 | TGCGCCAGCAGCCAAGATAGTGAACAGCATTCCTACAATGAGCAGTTCTTC | CASSQDSEQHSYNEQFF
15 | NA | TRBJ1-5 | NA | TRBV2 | TGTGCCAGCAGTTTGACAGGTTATAGCAATCAGCCCCAGCATTTT | CASSLTGYSNQPQHF